Following are 21 T cell receptor beta chains from one sample sequenced in a study of blood T cell repertoires in COVID-19. Clones were read by immunoSEQ multiplex PCR, and TCRdb kept only the in-frame ones, dropping some. The sample lists under 400,000 clones, just over 85% occurring once. Sequenced input: PBMCs or T cells enriched from blood (not recorded which). Receptors originate from a woman between 40 and 50 years old with acute COVID-19.

This rearrangement joins TRBV29-1 to TRBJ1-4; 11 bases are a match to TRBD1. This CDR3 has 13 residues. Germline values: CDR1 SQVTM, CDR2 ANQGSEA. Unmatched junction bases numbered 3, after V lost 7 bases and J lost 5 bases. As DNA, the CDR3 is TGCAGCGCTAGGACAGGGGGCAATGAAAAACTGTTTTTT. The encoded protein is CSARTGGNEKLFF. Complete variable domain (other parts from reference TRBV29-1 and TRBJ1-4): SAVISQKPSRDICQRGTSLTIQCQVDSQVTMMFWYRQQPGQSLTLIATANQGSEATYESGFVIDKFPISRPNLTFSTLTVSNMSPEDSSIYLCSARTGGNEKLFFGSGTQLSVL.

This clone was seen just once. The V call is TRBV14, the J call TRBJ1-2, with 9 bases matching TRBD1. Germline lookup yields CDR1 SGHDN and CDR2 FVKESK. V shed 4 bases and J 4 bases; nucleotides not matched to a gene: 19. This CDR3 is 19 amino acids long. The CDR3, as DNA: TGTGCCAGCAGCCTCATTAACCGGGACAGGGATGATCGGAGCTATGGCTACACCTTC. It specifies CASSLINRDRDDRSYGYTF. Full variable domain (outside the CDR3, taken from reference TRBV14 and TRBJ1-2): EAGVTQFPSHSVIEKGQTVTLRCDPISGHDNLYWYRRVMGKEIKFLLHFVKESKQDESGMPNNRFLAERTGGTYSTLKVQPAELEDSGVYFCASSLINRDRDDRSYGYTFGSGTRLTVV.

The CDR3 here is CASSVTTGDYEQYF. CDR3 nucleotides: TGTGCCAGCTCAGTGACGACAGGGGATTACGAGCAGTACTTC. This chain joins TRBV18 and TRBJ2-7; 8 bases fit TRBD1. CDR1 and CDR2 (germline): KGHSH, LQKENI. V lost 5 bases to trimming and J lost 4 bases; unmatched junction nucleotides: 7. This CDR3 is 14 amino acids long.

The J gene is TRBJ2-1, the V gene TRBV5-1; tentatively, D is TRBD1 (5 bases). Looked up from germline, CDR1 is SGHRS and CDR2 is YFSETQ. V lost 1 base to trimming and J lost 7 bases, with 12 bases between them. This CDR3 has 14 amino acids. CDR3 nucleotide sequence: TGCGCCAGCAGCTTGACAGGTTTTATAAATGAGCAGTTCTTC. It yields the protein CASSLTGFINEQFF.

J is TRBJ2-2 and V is TRBV6-5, with a weak D call TRBD1 (5 bases). The ends were cut back, 0 bases at V and 1 base at J, with 9 bases in the middle. Germline-derived CDR1 and CDR2 are MNHEY and SVGAGI. The CDR3 spans 16 residues. This chain's CDR3 is CASSYSPGLNTGELFF. The CDR3 nucleotides are TGTGCCAGCAGTTACTCTCCAGGGTTGAACACCGGGGAGCTGTTTTTT.

V and J are TRBV9 and TRBJ2-7; D gene uncertain. The CDR3 covers 14 residues. V was trimmed by 4 bases and J by 0 bases, leaving 11 bases between them. Germline V gene lookup returns CDR1 SGDLS and CDR2 YYNGEE. Here the CDR3 reads CASSPTIFSYEQYF. The CDR3 bases are TGTGCCAGCAGCCCAACAATCTTCTCCTACGAGCAGTACTTC.

The rearrangement links TRBV10-3 to TRBJ2-3, with 8 bases fitting TRBD1. Germline lookup yields CDR1 ENHRY and CDR2 SYGVKD. Germline trimming cut 6 bases from V and 1 base from J; bases unmatched to any gene: 12. The CDR3 contains 17 residues. CDR3 in DNA: TGTGCCATCAGCGGACCCCCCCAGGGACAGGGCACAGATACGCAGTATTTT. It translates to CAISGPPQGQGTDTQYF.

The CDR3 spells CAIRPGEDEKLFF. The DNA of the CDR3 is TGTGCCATCCGGCCGGGGGAAGATGAAAAACTGTTTTTT. The J gene is TRBJ1-4, the V gene TRBV10-3, with a tentative D call TRBD1 (5 bases). V was clipped by 8 bases and J by 6 bases, with 13 bases between them. There are 13 residues in the CDR3. Germline V lookup: CDR1 ENHRY, CDR2 SYGVKD.

This chain uses TRBV10-3 with TRBJ1-2; 11 bases agree with TRBD1. Germline V CDR1 and CDR2: ENHRY, SYGVKD. The J segment lost 9 bases and the V segment lost 1 base, leaving 4 bases of the junction unmatched. CDR3 size: 14 residues. CDR3 residues: CAISELDRGPRYTF. CDR3 sequence (DNA): TGTGCCATCAGTGAGTTGGACAGGGGGCCTCGCTACACCTTC.

The chain couples TRBV5-4 to TRBJ2-7; no firm D call. The CDR3 is 14 residues long. Germline CDR1 reads SGHNT; CDR2 reads YYREEE (reference sequence). Trimming took 3 bases from V and 2 from J, leaving 12 bases between them. The DNA of the CDR3 is TGTGCCAGCAGCTCTCAACAGAAGCCCTACGAGCAGTACTTC. Its translation: CASSSQQKPYEQYF.

The gene calls are TRBV3-1 (or the pseudogene TRBV3-2) and TRBJ2-2; 10 bases map to TRBD1. Germline V CDR1 and CDR2: LGHDT, YNNKEL (reference sequence). The CDR3 is 18 amino acids. Trimming took 2 bases from V and 6 from J; bases not matched to a gene: 12. The CDR3 protein is CASSQFPSGQGRPGELFF. CDR3 sequence (DNA): TGTGCCAGCAGCCAATTCCCCTCGGGACAGGGGAGACCCGGGGAGCTGTTTTTT.

The chain employs TRBV4-2 and TRBJ2-7; 10 nucleotides align to TRBD1. The CDR3 contains 19 residues. Trimming cost V 4 bases and J 5 bases; bases outside gene matches: 20. The germline V gene encodes CDR1 LGHNA and CDR2 YNFKEQ. The CDR3 loop is CASSPRLPNWDRGWHEQYF. DNA for the CDR3: TGTGCCAGCAGCCCGAGACTCCCTAACTGGGACAGGGGTTGGCACGAGCAGTACTTC.

The CDR3 coding sequence is TGTGCCAGCAGTACCCATACAGGGGTAGGTGGCTACACCTTC. This sequence encodes CASSTHTGVGGYTF. The rearrangement links TRBV28 to TRBJ1-2; 7 nucleotides line up with TRBD1. Germline CDR1 MDHEN, CDR2 SYDVKM. The CDR3 is made up of 14 amino acids. J lost 7 bases, V lost 5 bases, and 10 bases had no gene match.

In its sample, this clone was seen many times. This chain links TRBV19 with TRBJ2-1; 12 bases are a match to TRBD2. Trimming at V came to 4 bases and at J to 6 bases, leaving 4 bases not matched to a gene. CDR1 is LNHDA, CDR2 SQIVND, per germline (reference sequence). There are 15 residues in the CDR3. The DNA of the CDR3 is TGTGCCAGTAGTAGAGAGGGACTAGCGGGCAATGAGCAGTTCTTC. Its translation is CASSREGLAGNEQFF. Based on the CDR3 plus reference TRBV19 and TRBJ2-1, the full variable domain is DGGITQSPKYLFRKEGQNVTLSCEQNLNHDAMYWYRQDPGQGLRLIYYSQIVNDFQKGDIAEGYSVSREKKESFPLTVTSAQKNPTAFYLCASSREGLAGNEQFFGPGTRLTVL.

This clone was seen just once. V and J are TRBV5-5 and TRBJ2-5; 11 bases are shared with TRBD2. The V gene's germline CDR1 is SGHKS and CDR2 YYEKEE (reference sequence). The CDR3 has 19 residues. V was clipped by 4 bases and J by 0 bases; unmatched bases: 14. In nucleotides, the CDR3 is TGTGCCAGCAGCCCGGAGGGGTTGCCTAGCGGGGGGTACCAAGAGACCCAGTACTTC. Amino acid sequence: CASSPEGLPSGGYQETQYF.

CDR3 bases: TGTGCCAGCAGTAATACAGGGGAGAATAATTCACCCCTCCACTTT. It translates to CASSNTGENNSPLHF. The chain combines TRBV6-2 or TRBV6-3 with TRBJ1-6; 7 bases match TRBD1. Germline CDR1 MNHEY, CDR2 SVGEGT. This CDR3 has 15 residues. The V segment lost 5 bases and the J segment 5 bases; nucleotides outside the gene matches: 6.

The CDR3 DNA follows: TGTGCCAGCAGTTACTGGGGACAGGGTCTTTATAATTCACCCCTCCACTTT. It translates to CASSYWGQGLYNSPLHF. V is TRBV27 and J is TRBJ1-6; 9 bases fit TRBD1. The V and J ends lost 4 bases and 4 bases, in that order; junction bases with no gene match: 8. CDR1 and CDR2 (germline): MNHEY, SMNVEV (reference sequence). This CDR3 is built from 17 residues.

The chain couples TRBV3-1 (or the pseudogene TRBV3-2) to TRBJ1-1; D is undetermined. Germline V CDR1 and CDR2: LGHDT, YNNKEL (reference sequence). With 0 bases removed from V and 1 base from J, the gap between germline ends came to 6 bases. CDR3 length: 14 amino acids. The CDR3 sequence is CASSQDWQNTEAFF. CDR3 coding DNA: TGTGCCAGCAGCCAAGATTGGCAGAACACTGAAGCTTTCTTT.

The chain uses TRBV2 and TRBJ2-5; D is perhaps TRBD2 (7 bases). The germline V and J ends were trimmed by 7 bases and 7 bases, with 28 bases remaining between them. The CDR3 consists of 17 residues. Germline loops: CDR1 SNHLY, CDR2 FYNNEI. Written as DNA, the CDR3 is TGTGCCAGCACCTTGTGGCGGGGGCCCCTAGGGATTGGGACCCAGTACTTC. Its translation is CASTLWRGPLGIGTQYF.

This chain connects TRBV4-2 to TRBJ2-3; TRBD1 matches at 8 bases. The CDR3 length is 21 residues. Trimming removed 0 bases from V and 4 bases from J; junction bases left unmatched: 21. From germline, CDR1 is LGHNA and CDR2 YNFKEQ. CDR3 loop: CASSQETLSPRTGRRADTQYF. CDR3 DNA: TGTGCCAGCAGCCAAGAGACTCTCAGCCCAAGGACAGGGAGAAGGGCAGATACGCAGTATTTT.

CDR3 amino acids: CASSRRDRGFYGYTF. In DNA, the CDR3 is TGTGCCAGCAGCAGAAGGGACAGGGGTTTCTATGGCTACACCTTC. This chain links TRBV5-6 with TRBJ1-2; TRBD1 matches 10 bases. Unmatched junction bases numbered 7, after V lost 4 bases and J lost 4 bases. CDR1 SGHDT and CDR2 YYEEEE come from the germline V gene. This CDR3 is built from 15 residues.